One sample yielded the 21 T cell receptor beta chains listed below, sequenced in a study of blood T cell repertoires in COVID-19 (dated by TCRdb to 2019 to 2021). Libraries were prepared through the immunoSEQ multiplex PCR assay. TCRdb limited this immuneACCESS table to in-frame rearrangements with V and J called. A share of clones is missing; checked studies link under half to unresolved V genes, and the rest is unexplained. The sample table holds more than 300,000 clones, of which around 87% were seen once. About 10% of the sample lies in the top ten. Material for sequencing was peripheral blood. The receptors originated from a woman under 40 with COVID-19, enrolled during active disease.

CDR3 in amino acids: CASSQLRGSEQYF. CDR3 sequence (DNA): TGTGCCAGCAGCCAACTCAGGGGGAGCGAGCAGTACTTC. This sequence joins TRBV11-2 and TRBJ2-7; 7 nucleotides align to TRBD1. The V gene end was trimmed by 5 bases and the J gene end by 6 bases; junction bases not matched to a gene: 7. There are 13 residues in the CDR3. Germline V gene lookup returns CDR1 SGHAT and CDR2 FQNNGV.

The chain links TRBV18 to TRBJ2-3; maybe TRBD1 (5 bases). Germline lookup yields CDR1 KGHSH and CDR2 LQKENI. This CDR3 has 14 amino acids. V was pared by 3 bases and J by 5 bases, with 12 bases between. The CDR3 is CASSPQGHGDTQYF. CDR3 coding DNA: TGTGCCAGCTCACCCCAGGGCCACGGAGATACGCAGTATTTT.

The chain combines TRBV10-1 with TRBJ2-5; D perhaps matches TRBD1 (6 bases). The CDR3 length is 13 residues. The germline gives CDR1 WNHNN, CDR2 SYGVQD (reference sequence). The V and J ends lost 3 bases and 5 bases respectively, with 10 bases between them. CDR3 in DNA: TGCGCCAGCAGTGATCAGGGGTCCGAGACCCAGTACTTC. It encodes CASSDQGSETQYF.

The chain has TRBV7-2 and TRBJ2-7; 7 nucleotides align to TRBD2. The CDR3 spans 14 residues. The V gene's germline CDR1 is SGHTA and CDR2 FQGNSA. With 5 bases clipped from V and 5 bases from J, the junction kept 9 bases outside the gene matches. CDR3 sequence reads: CASSPRGGSHEQYF. In DNA, the CDR3 is TGTGCCAGCAGCCCCCGGGGAGGGTCCCACGAGCAGTACTTC.

The chain carries TRBV12-3 or TRBV12-4 and TRBJ2-1; D gene unclear. The CDR3 is made up of 13 amino acids. V was pared by 7 bases and J by 10 bases, with 17 bases between. The CDR3 region is CASTPTGFREQFF. Here the CDR3 DNA reads TGTGCCAGCACCCCGACCGGCTTCAGGGAGCAGTTCTTC.

This rearrangement joins TRBV29-1 to TRBJ1-5; D possibly corresponds to TRBD1 (6 bases). CDR1 and CDR2 from the germline V gene are SQVTM and ANQGSEA. This CDR3 is built from 13 residues. V was shortened by 6 bases and J by 6 bases, with 15 bases between the two germline ends. CDR3 bases: TGCAGCGTCGCGACAGGATATACTCAGCCCCAGCATTTT. The encoded protein is CSVATGYTQPQHF.

The DNA for the CDR3 is TGTGCCAGCAGCCCCGGGACAGGTCAGCCCCAGCATTTT. It codes for CASSPGTGQPQHF. The chain links TRBV11-2 to TRBJ1-5, with 8 bases aligning to TRBD1. After removal of 5 bases from V and 6 bases from J, the junction contained 3 bases not matched to a gene. The CDR3 runs to 13 residues. Germline V gene data show CDR1 as SGHAT and CDR2 as FQNNGV. Drawing the rest from reference TRBV11-2 and TRBJ1-5, the complete variable domain is EAGVAQSPRYKIIEKRQSVAFWCNPISGHATLYWYQQILGQGPKLLIQFQNNGVVDDSQLPKDRFSAERLKGVDSTLKIQPAKLEDSAVYLCASSPGTGQPQHFGDGTRLSIL.

The chain has TRBV10-3 and TRBJ1-2; the D is unclear. This CDR3 comprises 14 residues. The germline CDR1 and CDR2 sequences are ENHRY and SYGVKD. Between the trimmed V and J ends, which lost 5 bases and 2 bases, there was a span of 12 bases. CDR3: CAISTQTTNYGYTF. For the CDR3, the DNA is TGTGCCATCAGTACGCAGACAACGAACTATGGCTACACCTTC.

The J gene is TRBJ2-3, the V gene TRBV4-1; D is unclear. CDR3 length equals 13 residues. Germline assignment: CDR1 MGHRA and CDR2 YSYEKL. Deletions cut 3 bases from V and 4 bases from J, with 8 bases between. The CDR3: CASSQEWADTQYF. CDR3 coding DNA: TGCGCCAGCAGCCAGGAGTGGGCAGATACGCAGTATTTT.

The chain joins TRBV11-2 to TRBJ2-1; TRBD1 matches at 7 bases. The CDR3 consists of 15 residues. V was pared by 2 bases and J by 5 bases, with 6 bases of the junction left unmatched. CDR1 SGHAT and CDR2 FQNNGV come from the germline V gene. CDR3 in DNA: TGTGCCAGCAGCTTAAAGGGGGCCAACGACAATGAGCAGTTCTTC. Amino acids: CASSLKGANDNEQFF.

The chain joins TRBV4-3 to TRBJ1-1; D is perhaps TRBD1 (5 bases). V was pared by 1 base and J by 1 base, with 22 bases between. Germline lookup yields CDR1 LGHNA and CDR2 YSLEER. The CDR3 loop spans 19 amino acids. The CDR3 reads CASSQGHGGDVGGNTEAFF. The CDR3 nucleotides read TGCGCCAGCAGCCAAGGTCATGGGGGGGACGTGGGAGGGAACACTGAAGCTTTCTTT.

The chain uses TRBV18 and TRBJ2-7, with 7 positions matching TRBD1. The CDR3 sequence is 16 residues long. The germline gives CDR1 KGHSH, CDR2 LQKENI. V dropped 4 bases and J dropped 2; count of bases not matched to a gene: 11. The CDR3 DNA reads as TGTGCCAGCTCACAAGTTCCGGGACAGCCAACCTACGAGCAGTACTTC. Protein: CASSQVPGQPTYEQYF.

The chain joins TRBV15 to TRBJ2-4; 8 bases are shared with TRBD2. V lost 0 bases and J lost 9; bases outside the gene matches: 4. This CDR3 is 14 amino acids long. Germline assignment: CDR1 LNHNV and CDR2 YYDKDF (reference sequence). This CDR3 is CATSREGAGAIQYF. CDR3 in DNA: TGTGCCACCAGCAGAGAGGGAGCGGGAGCCATTCAGTACTTC.

This clone was recorded once. This sequence joins TRBV4-3 and TRBJ1-1; maybe TRBD1 (6 bases). The V gene lost 0 bases and the J gene lost 7 bases, with 15 bases spanning the gap. This CDR3 has 15 amino acids. Germline V gene lookup returns CDR1 LGHNA and CDR2 YSLEER. This CDR3 reads CASSQDGGGRNEAFF. CDR3 DNA sequence: TGCGCCAGCAGCCAAGATGGGGGGGGCAGGAATGAAGCTTTCTTT.

V usage is TRBV7-9 and J usage is TRBJ2-2; D is uncertain. The CDR3 totals 14 residues. Germline assignment: CDR1 SEHNR and CDR2 FQNEAQ (reference sequence). V lost 3 bases to trimming and J lost 7 bases, with 12 bases between them. The CDR3 bases are TGTGCCAGCAGCTTGGCGGCCGGAGTCGGGGAGCTGTTTTTT. Its protein product is CASSLAAGVGELFF. Looking up the rest from reference TRBV7-9 and TRBJ2-2 gives the full variable domain: DTGVSQNPRHKITKRGQNVTFRCDPISEHNRLYWYRQTLGQGPEFLTYFQNEAQLEKSRLLSDRFSAERPKGSFSTLEIQRTEQGDSAMYLCASSLAAGVGELFFGEGSRLTVL.

This chain uses TRBV28 with TRBJ2-6; 7 positions match TRBD1. Germline V gene sequence: CDR1 MDHEN, CDR2 SYDVKM. The trim removed 2 bases at V and 2 bases at J, leaving 6 bases unmatched. CDR3 length equals 17 residues. Here the CDR3 DNA reads TGTGCCAGCAGTTTAGGGCGAGGGGGCCCTGGGGCCAACGTCCTGACTTTC. This encodes CASSLGRGGPGANVLTF. Using reference TRBV28 and TRBJ2-6 for the parts outside the CDR3, the full variable domain is DVKVTQSSRYLVKRTGEKVFLECVQDMDHENMFWYRQDPGLGLRLIYFSYDVKMKEKGDIPEGYSVSREKKERFSLILESASTNQTSMYLCASSLGRGGPGANVLTFGAGSRLTVL.

The V call is TRBV4-1, the J call TRBJ2-7; 7 bases map to TRBD1. CDR3 length equals 13 residues. The ends lost 5 bases at V and 1 base at J; junction bases unmatched: 2. Germline CDR1 reads MGHRA; CDR2 reads YSYEKL. In DNA, the CDR3 is TGCGCCAGCAGCGTGGGACAGTCCTACGAGCAGTACTTC. Amino acid sequence: CASSVGQSYEQYF.

The CDR3 sequence: CASSSAAGQPQHF. As DNA, the CDR3 is TGTGCCAGCAGCTCTGCGGCTGGGCAGCCCCAGCATTTT. This chain uses TRBV27 with TRBJ1-5; D gene ambiguous. This CDR3 is 13 amino acids long. CDR1 is MNHEY and CDR2 is SMNVEV in the germline V gene (reference sequence). The V gene lost 6 bases and the J gene lost 7 bases, with 13 bases spanning the gap.

The chain links TRBV6-5 to TRBJ2-3, with 9 bases that match TRBD2. Germline V CDR1 and CDR2: MNHEY, SVGAGI. With V trimmed by 4 bases and J by 5 bases, 7 bases remained unmatched. This CDR3 is 15 amino acids long. The CDR3 region has the DNA TGTGCCAGCAGTTTCACGAGCGGGAGGATAGATACGCAGTATTTT. Its protein product is CASSFTSGRIDTQYF.

The V gene is TRBV5-5, the J gene TRBJ1-4; 12 bases fit TRBD1. This CDR3 has 17 amino acids. From germline, CDR1 is SGHKS and CDR2 YYEKEE (reference sequence). With V trimmed by 4 bases and J by 8 bases, 12 bases remained unmatched. The CDR3 DNA is TGTGCCAGCAGCGATCCCGGGACAGGGGGCGCGCGGGAAAAACTGTTTTTT. Residues: CASSDPGTGGAREKLFF.

This clone has more than one count but fewer than ten. This sequence joins TRBV5-1 and TRBJ2-1, with 9 nucleotides matching TRBD2. Per germline, CDR1 SGHRS and CDR2 YFSETQ. There are 16 residues in the CDR3. J lost 2 bases, V lost 1 base, and 4 bases had no gene match. The chain's CDR3 is CASSLSGRRTYNEQFF. CDR3 DNA: TGCGCCAGCAGCTTGAGCGGGAGGAGGACCTACAATGAGCAGTTCTTC.